Below, 9 T cell receptor beta chains from the same sample are listed, as sequenced in a study of human T cells and chemical hapten exposure. Time point of the sample: patch test 1, 2 weeks after DPC sensitization. Treatment meaning: therapeutic diphenylcyclopropenone sensitization with weekly scalp DPC. MiXCR was run by TCRdb on the RACE reads, yielding one entry per CDR3 protein. Seen here are a few hundred thousand distinct CDR3 sequences, roughly 5% observed once, and the top ten hold over 2%. Specimen: whole blood, collected in connection with sensitization to the hapten diphenylcyclopropenone (DPC). The receptors derive from a woman aged 50 to 60 with alopecia areata. Some clones in this sample may be carry-over from other donors' samples.

This clonotype occurred a few times. The chain couples TRBV5-1 to TRBJ1-4; tentatively, D is TRBD1 (5 bases). Germline V gene lookup returns CDR1 SGHRS and CDR2 YFSETQ. The CDR3 is made up of 17 amino acids. V lost 7 bases and J 3 bases, leaving 22 bases between the germline ends. CDR3: CASGAGIQVSSNEKLFF. The CDR3 DNA reads as TGCGCCAGCGGGGCAGGGATACAGGTTTCGTCTAATGAAAAACTGTTTTTT.

This clonotype was counted only a few times. The gene calls are TRBV6-6 and TRBJ2-5; 7 bases line up with TRBD1. V lost 2 bases and J lost 3; bases outside the gene matches: 3. Germline values: CDR1 MNHNY, CDR2 SVGAGI (reference sequence). CDR3 length: 14 residues. This chain's CDR3 is CASSYGTAEETQYF. For the CDR3, the DNA is TGTGCCAGCAGTTACGGGACAGCGGAAGAGACCCAGTACTTC.

V is TRBV12-3 or TRBV12-4 and J is TRBJ2-2, with D tentatively TRBD1 (5 bases). V lost 8 bases and J 4 bases, leaving 8 bases between the germline ends. This CDR3 comprises 12 residues. CDR3 nucleotides: TGTGCCAGCGGTGGGGCCACCGGGGAGCTGTTTTTT. This codes for CASGGATGELFF.

This clonotype was recorded many times. The V and J genes are TRBV24-1 and TRBJ2-5; 7 bases fit TRBD2. The junction had 4 bases not matched to a gene; V was cut back by 5 bases and J by 2 bases. The CDR3 has 14 amino acids. The germline V gene has CDR1 KGHDR and CDR2 SFDVKD. CDR3: CATSGRGSQETQYF. DNA for the CDR3: TGTGCCACCAGTGGGCGGGGGAGTCAAGAGACCCAGTACTTC.

This clonotype was counted many times. The rearrangement uses TRBV29-1 and TRBJ2-3, with D possibly TRBD2 on 7 matching bases. Germline V gives CDR1 SQVTM, CDR2 ANQGSEA. The CDR3 contains 19 residues. V was clipped by 0 bases and J by 1 base, with 23 bases between them. CDR3 sequence reads: CSVEDRGGGIPRGTDTQYF. The CDR3 coding sequence is TGCAGCGTTGAAGATCGGGGAGGGGGGATCCCCCGGGGCACAGATACGCAGTATTTT.

This clonotype occurred many times. V usage is TRBV5-1 and J usage is TRBJ2-7; the D gene is possibly TRBD2 (7 bases). Between the trimmed V and J ends, which lost 0 bases and 5 bases, there was a span of 18 bases. The germline V gene encodes CDR1 SGHRS and CDR2 YFSETQ. The CDR3 contains 16 residues. The CDR3 DNA follows: TGCGCCAGCAGCTTGGAAGGGCGGGGGCTGATCAACGAGCAGTACTTC. This gives the protein CASSLEGRGLINEQYF.

This clonotype has a count of ten or more. Here the CDR3 DNA reads TGTGCCAGCAGACGAACAGGGACGAGCGTTGAAAAACTGTTTTTT. This codes for CASRRTGTSVEKLFF. The gene calls are TRBV6-4 and TRBJ1-4; D possibly corresponds to TRBD1 (6 bases). Per germline, CDR1 MRHNA and CDR2 SNTAGT. The ends were cut back, 6 bases at V and 7 bases at J, with 18 bases in the middle. The CDR3 runs to 15 residues.

The rearrangement joins TRBV5-1 to TRBJ2-7, with a tentative D call TRBD2 (6 bases). V was trimmed by 3 bases and J by 0 bases, leaving 10 bases between them. The CDR3 totals 14 residues. From germline, CDR1 is SGHRS and CDR2 YFSETQ. The DNA of the CDR3 is TGCGCCAGCAGCTGGGGACTGGACTCCTACGAGCAGTACTTC. As protein: CASSWGLDSYEQYF.

This clonotype was counted many times. This chain uses TRBV5-4 with TRBJ2-7; 15 positions agree with TRBD2. V gave up 3 bases and J gave up 3 bases; unmatched junction bases: 7. The V gene's germline CDR1 is SGHNT and CDR2 YYREEE (reference sequence). CDR3 size: 17 residues. CDR3 bases: TGTGCCAGCAGCTCGGGACTAGCGGGAGGCAACCTCTACGAGCAGTACTTC. Translation gives CASSSGLAGGNLYEQYF. Full variable domain (outside the CDR3, taken from reference TRBV5-4 and TRBJ2-7): ETGVTQSPTHLIKTRGQQVTLRCSSQSGHNTVSWYQQALGQGPQFIFQYYREEENGRGNFPPRFSGLQFPNYSSELNVNALELDDSALYLCASSSGLAGGNLYEQYFGPGTRLTVT.